Shown below are 6 T cell receptor beta chains from a single sample sequenced in a study of blood T cell repertoires in COVID-19. Generated by immunoSEQ multiplex PCR, the TCRdb table keeps only in-frame clones and is missing some. The sample has about 50,000 clones, around 87% seen once; the top ten hold approximately 7.1%. The sequenced sample was peripheral blood. The receptors here all came from a man aged 45-60 years with active COVID-19.

CDR3 loop: CASSQVGGTPDTQYF. CDR3 in DNA: TGCGCCAGCAGCCAAGTCGGGGGGACCCCAGATACGCAGTATTTT. The rearrangement joins TRBV4-1 to TRBJ2-3; 7 bases are shared with TRBD2. CDR3 length: 15 residues. V shed 1 base and J 4 bases; nucleotides not matched to a gene: 5. Germline lookup yields CDR1 MGHRA and CDR2 YSYEKL.

The V gene is TRBV19, the J gene TRBJ1-3; 9 positions agree with TRBD1. CDR1 and CDR2 (germline): LNHDA, SQIVND (reference sequence). The CDR3 is made up of 14 amino acids. J lost 9 bases, V lost 7 bases, and 10 bases had no gene match. In DNA form, the CDR3 reads TGTGCCAGTACCCCAGGACAGGGGAAGACCACCATATATTTT. This gives the protein CASTPGQGKTTIYF.

J is TRBJ1-3 and V is TRBV7-9; 9 nucleotides align to TRBD1. The length of the CDR3 is 13 residues. Germline V CDR1 and CDR2: SEHNR, FQNEAQ (reference sequence). Germline trimming cut 5 bases from V and 9 bases from J; bases unmatched to any gene: 5. CDR3 protein: CASSRDRESTIYF. The CDR3 DNA is TGTGCCAGCAGCCGGGACAGGGAAAGCACCATATATTTT.

V and J are TRBV10-3 and TRBJ2-1, with D tentatively TRBD2 (5 bases). The CDR3 sequence is 16 residues long. V lost 0 bases to trimming and J lost 6 bases, with 15 bases between them. Germline CDR1 is ENHRY and CDR2 is SYGVKD. CDR3 coding DNA: TGTGCCATCAGTGAGTCGTCGGGGAGAGCCCCCAATGAGCAGTTCTTC. As protein: CAISESSGRAPNEQFF.

This clone was counted between two and nine times. The V call is TRBV5-1, the J call TRBJ2-3; maybe TRBD2 (5 bases). Between the trimmed V and J ends, which lost 4 bases and 2 bases, there was a span of 20 bases. The CDR3 spans 17 residues. Germline V gene data show CDR1 as SGHRS and CDR2 as YFSETQ. As DNA, the CDR3 is TGCGCCAGCAGCAGGTGGTCGGACTCGACGGTCACAGATACGCAGTATTTT. Its protein product is CASSRWSDSTVTDTQYF.

As DNA, the CDR3 is TGTGCCAGCAGCAAAGCCAGTGAGCAGTTCTTC. The encoded protein is CASSKASEQFF. This chain links TRBV7-9 with TRBJ2-1; D uncertain. This CDR3 is built from 11 residues. Looked up from germline, CDR1 is SEHNR and CDR2 is FQNEAQ (reference sequence). V lost 5 bases and J 9 bases, leaving 8 bases between the germline ends.